This section outlines one T cell receptor beta chain sequence together with its context. The same CDR3 arises from other DNA sequences in this sample as well. The sample is drawn from a study of T cell changes during pregnancy in multiple sclerosis. Germline V gene lookup returns CDR1 SGDLS and CDR2 YYNGEE. The CDR3 length is 15 residues. The V segment lost 0 bases and the J segment 4 bases; nucleotides outside the gene matches: 7. The method was immunoSEQ multiplex PCR; TCRdb's version includes in-frame clones alone and lacks a portion of them. The sample lists just under 100,000 clones; approximately 94% were seen once.

The sample in question was peripheral blood, obtained after pregnancy. This chain links TRBV9 with TRBJ2-7; 7 positions agree with TRBD1. This clonotype originated in a female donor with multiple sclerosis, enrolled in a pregnancy study. CDR3 bases: TGTGCCAGCAGCGTAGGGGACAGCCCATCGTACGAGCAGTACTTC. Protein sequence: CASSVGDSPSYEQYF.